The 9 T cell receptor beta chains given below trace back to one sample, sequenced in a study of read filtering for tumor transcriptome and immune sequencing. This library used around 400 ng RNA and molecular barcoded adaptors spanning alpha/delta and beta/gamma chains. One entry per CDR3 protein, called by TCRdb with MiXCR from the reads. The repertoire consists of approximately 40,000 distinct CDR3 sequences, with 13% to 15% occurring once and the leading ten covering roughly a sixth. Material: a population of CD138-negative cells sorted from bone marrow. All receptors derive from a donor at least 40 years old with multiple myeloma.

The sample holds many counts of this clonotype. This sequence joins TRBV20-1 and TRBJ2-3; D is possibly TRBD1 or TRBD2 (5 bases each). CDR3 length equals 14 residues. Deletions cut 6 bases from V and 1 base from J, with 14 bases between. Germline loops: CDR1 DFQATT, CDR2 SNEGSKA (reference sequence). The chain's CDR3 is CSARGPEGTDTQYF. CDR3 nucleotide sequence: TGCAGTGCCCGGGGACCAGAGGGCACAGATACGCAGTATTTT.

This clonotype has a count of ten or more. This chain's CDR3 is CASRRQGWGDSEAFF. In DNA form, the CDR3 reads TGTGCCAGCAGGCGACAGGGTTGGGGGGACTCTGAAGCTTTCTTT. The V call is TRBV6-2 or TRBV6-3, the J call TRBJ1-1; 7 bases agree with TRBD1. Per germline, CDR1 MNHEY and CDR2 SVGEGT. This CDR3 is built from 15 residues. V gave up 6 bases and J gave up 6 bases; unmatched junction bases: 13.

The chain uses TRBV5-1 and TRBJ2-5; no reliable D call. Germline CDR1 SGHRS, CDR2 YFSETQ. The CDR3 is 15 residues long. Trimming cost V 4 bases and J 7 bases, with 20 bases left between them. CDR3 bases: TGCGCCAGCAGCCCCTCCGGGCCTCCATCGGGGACCCAGTACTTC. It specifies CASSPSGPPSGTQYF. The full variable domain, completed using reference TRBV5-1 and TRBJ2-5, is KAGVTQTPRYLIKTRGQQVTLSCSPISGHRSVSWYQQTPGQGLQFLFEYFSETQRNKGNFPGRFSGRQFSNSRSEMNVSTLELGDSALYLCASSPSGPPSGTQYFGPGTRLLVL.

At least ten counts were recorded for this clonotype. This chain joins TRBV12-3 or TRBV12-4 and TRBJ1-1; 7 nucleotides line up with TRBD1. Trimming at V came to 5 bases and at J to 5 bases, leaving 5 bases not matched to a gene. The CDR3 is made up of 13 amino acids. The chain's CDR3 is CASSRQGFTEAFF. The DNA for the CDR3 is TGTGCCAGCAGTCGACAGGGTTTTACTGAAGCTTTCTTT.

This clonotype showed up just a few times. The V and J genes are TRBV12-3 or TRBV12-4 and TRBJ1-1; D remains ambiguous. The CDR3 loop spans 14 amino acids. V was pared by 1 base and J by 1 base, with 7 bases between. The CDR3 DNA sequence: TGTGCCAGCAGTTTAGGCAGGCGGAACACTGAAGCTTTCTTT. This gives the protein CASSLGRRNTEAFF.

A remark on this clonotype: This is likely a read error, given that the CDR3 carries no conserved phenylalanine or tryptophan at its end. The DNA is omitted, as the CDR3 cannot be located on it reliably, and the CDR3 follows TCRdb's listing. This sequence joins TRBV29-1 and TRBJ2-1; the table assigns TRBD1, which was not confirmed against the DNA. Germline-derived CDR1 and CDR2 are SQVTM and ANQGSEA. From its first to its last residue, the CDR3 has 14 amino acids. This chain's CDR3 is CSVGDKSSYNEQIC.

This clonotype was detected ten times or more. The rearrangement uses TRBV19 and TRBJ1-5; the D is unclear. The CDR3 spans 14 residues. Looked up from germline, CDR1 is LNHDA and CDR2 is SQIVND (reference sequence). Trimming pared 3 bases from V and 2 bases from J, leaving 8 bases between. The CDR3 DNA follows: TGTGCCAGTAGTATTTCCGGGGGCAATCAGCCCCAGCATTTT. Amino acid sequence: CASSISGGNQPQHF.

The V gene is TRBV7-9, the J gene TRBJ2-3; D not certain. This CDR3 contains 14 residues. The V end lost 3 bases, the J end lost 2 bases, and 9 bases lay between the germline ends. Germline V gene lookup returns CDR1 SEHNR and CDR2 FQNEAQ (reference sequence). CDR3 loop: CASSFMVDTDTQYF. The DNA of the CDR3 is TGTGCCAGCAGCTTCATGGTCGACACAGATACGCAGTATTTT.

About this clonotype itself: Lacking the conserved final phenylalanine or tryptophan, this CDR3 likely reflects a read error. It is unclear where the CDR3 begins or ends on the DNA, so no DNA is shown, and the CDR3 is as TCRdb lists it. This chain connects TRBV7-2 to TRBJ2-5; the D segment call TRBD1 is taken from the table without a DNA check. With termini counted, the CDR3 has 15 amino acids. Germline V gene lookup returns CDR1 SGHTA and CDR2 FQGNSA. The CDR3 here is CASSKNQGWRETQHL.